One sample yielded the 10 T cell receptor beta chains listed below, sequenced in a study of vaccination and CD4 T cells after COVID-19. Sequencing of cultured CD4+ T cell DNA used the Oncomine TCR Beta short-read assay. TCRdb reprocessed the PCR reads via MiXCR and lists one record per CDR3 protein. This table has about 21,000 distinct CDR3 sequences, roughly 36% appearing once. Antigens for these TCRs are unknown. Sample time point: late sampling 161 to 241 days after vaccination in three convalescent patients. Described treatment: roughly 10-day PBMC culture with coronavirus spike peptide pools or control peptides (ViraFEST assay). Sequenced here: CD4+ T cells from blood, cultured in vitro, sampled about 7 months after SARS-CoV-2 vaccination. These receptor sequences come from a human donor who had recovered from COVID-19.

CDR3 region: CASSLTGATQYF. The CDR3 DNA is TGTGCCAGCAGCTTGACAGGGGCTACGCAGTATTTT. This chain joins TRBV7-3 and TRBJ2-3; 8 bases are a match to TRBD1. The germline gives CDR1 SGHTA, CDR2 FQGTGA. The CDR3 length is 12 residues. J was trimmed by 8 bases and V by 3 bases; bases with no gene match: 1.

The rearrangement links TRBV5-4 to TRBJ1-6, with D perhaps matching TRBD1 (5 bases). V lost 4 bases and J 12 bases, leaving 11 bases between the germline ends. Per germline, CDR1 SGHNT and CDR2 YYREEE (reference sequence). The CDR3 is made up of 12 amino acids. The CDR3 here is CASSPQGEPLHF. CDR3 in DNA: TGTGCCAGCAGCCCCCAGGGAGAACCCCTCCACTTT.

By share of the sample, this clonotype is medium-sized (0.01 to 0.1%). The CDR3 DNA reads TGCAGTGCTAGAGCGGGGGATCAGCCCCAGCATTTT. This encodes CSARAGDQPQHF. The chain employs TRBV20-1 and TRBJ1-5; D is perhaps TRBD1 (5 bases). This CDR3 is built from 12 residues. The germline V gene encodes CDR1 DFQATT and CDR2 SNEGSKA (reference sequence). Trimming removed 1 base from V and 5 bases from J, with 6 bases in between.

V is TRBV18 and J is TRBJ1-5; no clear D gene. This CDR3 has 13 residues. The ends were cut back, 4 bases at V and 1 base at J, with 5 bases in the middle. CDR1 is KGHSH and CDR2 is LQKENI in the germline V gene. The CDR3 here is CASSRESNQPQHF. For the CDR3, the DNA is TGTGCCAGCTCACGGGAGAGCAATCAGCCCCAGCATTTT.

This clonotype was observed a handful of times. Here the CDR3 reads CASKKGLNTYEQYF. CDR3 DNA sequence: TGTGCCAGCAAAAAAGGGCTAAATACCTACGAGCAGTACTTC. The chain uses TRBV27 and TRBJ2-7, with D unclear. Germline V gene sequence: CDR1 MNHEY, CDR2 SMNVEV (reference sequence). There are 14 residues in the CDR3. V was trimmed by 7 bases and J by 2 bases, leaving 15 bases between them.

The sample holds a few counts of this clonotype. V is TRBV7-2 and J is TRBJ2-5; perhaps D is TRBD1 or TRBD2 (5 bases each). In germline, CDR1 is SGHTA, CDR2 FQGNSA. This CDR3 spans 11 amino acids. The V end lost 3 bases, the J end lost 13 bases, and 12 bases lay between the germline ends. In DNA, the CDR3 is TGTGCCAGCAGCTTTGGGGGAGCACTGTACTTC. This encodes CASSFGGALYF. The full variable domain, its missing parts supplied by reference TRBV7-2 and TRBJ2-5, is GAGVSQSPSNKVTEKGKDVELRCDPISGHTALYWYRQSLGQGLEFLIYFQGNSAPDKSGLPSDRFSAERTGGSVSTLTIQRTQQEDSAVYLCASSFGGALYFGPGTRLLVL.

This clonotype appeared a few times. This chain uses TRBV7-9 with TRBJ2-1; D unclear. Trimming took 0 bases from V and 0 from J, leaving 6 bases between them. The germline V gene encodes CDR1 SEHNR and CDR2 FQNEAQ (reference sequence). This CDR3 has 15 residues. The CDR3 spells CASSLALGSYNEQFF. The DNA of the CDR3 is TGTGCCAGCAGCTTAGCGCTAGGCTCCTACAATGAGCAGTTCTTC. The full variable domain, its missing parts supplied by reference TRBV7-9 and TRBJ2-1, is DTGVSQNPRHKITKRGQNVTFRCDPISEHNRLYWYRQTLGQGPEFLTYFQNEAQLEKSRLLSDRFSAERPKGSFSTLEIQRTEQGDSAMYLCASSLALGSYNEQFFGPGTRLTVL.

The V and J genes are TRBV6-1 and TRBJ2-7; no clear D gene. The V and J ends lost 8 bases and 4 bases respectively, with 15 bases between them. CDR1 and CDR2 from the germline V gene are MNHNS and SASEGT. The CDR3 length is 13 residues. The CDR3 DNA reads TGTGCCAGCGGCGCAGGCAACTTATACGAGCAGTACTTC. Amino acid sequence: CASGAGNLYEQYF.

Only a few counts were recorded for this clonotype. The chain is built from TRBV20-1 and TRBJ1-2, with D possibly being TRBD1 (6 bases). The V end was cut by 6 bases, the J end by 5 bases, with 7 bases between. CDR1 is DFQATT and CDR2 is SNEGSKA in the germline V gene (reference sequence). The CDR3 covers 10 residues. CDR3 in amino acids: CSAGQYGYTF. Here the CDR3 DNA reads TGCAGTGCCGGACAGTATGGCTACACCTTC.

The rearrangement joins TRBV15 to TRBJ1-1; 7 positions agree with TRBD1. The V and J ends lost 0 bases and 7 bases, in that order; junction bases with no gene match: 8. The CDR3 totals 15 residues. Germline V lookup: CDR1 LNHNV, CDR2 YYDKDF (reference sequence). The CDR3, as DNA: TGTGCCACCAGCAGAGATCGGGACAGCCCTCTTGAAGCTTTCTTT. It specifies CATSRDRDSPLEAFF.